This is a list of T cell receptor beta chains from one sample in a study of blood T cell repertoires in COVID-19. Data came from immunoSEQ multiplex PCR; TCRdb stores just in-frame clones and leaves some out. Of about 110,000 clones in the sample, about 80% are singletons; the top ten hold 3.8%. Source material: peripheral blood. Source of these receptors: an elderly woman with acute or convalescent COVID-19. Each CDR3 is given with its conserved first and last residue. The D gene is left open where the match is weak. Clone sizes are given selectively: once, few, many, or a class where the clone is expanded.

V gene: TRBV19
D gene: TRBD1
clone size: -
J gene: TRBJ1-2
CDR3 DNA: TGTGCCAGTAGTGTCACAGGGGACTATGGCTACACCTTC
CDR3 protein: CASSVTGDYGYTF

V gene: TRBV6-5
D gene: -
clone size: once
J gene: TRBJ2-1
CDR3 DNA: TGTGCCAGCAGGGCGCCGGGACAATCCTACAATGAGCAGTTCTTC
CDR3 protein: CASRAPGQSYNEQFF

V gene: TRBV7-6
D gene: TRBD1
clone size: -
J gene: TRBJ1-1
CDR3 DNA: TGTGCCAGCAGCTTAGCGGAGGCAGGGGGCGATGAAGCTTTCTTT
CDR3 protein: CASSLAEAGGDEAFF

V gene: TRBV5-1
D gene: TRBD2
clone size: once
J gene: TRBJ2-1
CDR3 DNA: TGCGCCAGCAGCCCCCGCGGGAGGGCCTATGAGCAGTTCTTC
CDR3 protein: CASSPRGRAYEQFF

V gene: TRBV12-3/TRBV12-4
D gene: -
clone size: -
J gene: TRBJ2-7
CDR3 DNA: TGTGCCAGTGGACAGACACCCTACGAGCAGTACTTC
CDR3 protein: CASGQTPYEQYF

V gene: TRBV7-9
D gene: -
clone size: -
J gene: TRBJ1-2
CDR3 DNA: TGTGCCAGCAGCACTCAACAGGGAGGGGGCTATGGCTACACCTTC
CDR3 protein: CASSTQQGGGYGYTF

V gene: TRBV11-2
D gene: TRBD2
clone size: many
J gene: TRBJ2-7
CDR3 DNA: TGTGCCAGCAGTTTAGCGGGGTACTCCTACGAGCAGTACTTC
CDR3 protein: CASSLAGYSYEQYF

V gene: TRBV19
D gene: TRBD1
clone size: few
J gene: TRBJ2-7
CDR3 DNA: TGTGCCAGTAGGGACACAGGGGGCCCCTACGAGCAGTACTTC
CDR3 protein: CASRDTGGPYEQYF

V gene: TRBV4-2
D gene: TRBD1
clone size: -
J gene: TRBJ1-2
CDR3 DNA: TGTGCCAGCAGCCAACCCAACCCGGGACAGGACTATGGCTACACCTTC
CDR3 protein: CASSQPNPGQDYGYTF

V gene: TRBV6-1
D gene: -
clone size: -
J gene: TRBJ1-3
CDR3 DNA: TGTGCCAGCAGCGAATCATTTGGGAGCGTCTCTGGAAACACCATATATTTT
CDR3 protein: CASSESFGSVSGNTIYF

V gene: TRBV7-2
D gene: TRBD1
clone size: -
J gene: TRBJ1-2
CDR3 DNA: TGTGCCAGCAGCTTACAGGGGGCAGGCTACACCTTC
CDR3 protein: CASSLQGAGYTF

V gene: TRBV6-5
D gene: TRBD1
clone size: -
J gene: TRBJ2-7
CDR3 DNA: TGTGCCAGCAGTTACTCGGGACAGGGGGCGGGGGAGCAGTACTTC
CDR3 protein: CASSYSGQGAGEQYF

V gene: TRBV7-8
D gene: -
clone size: few
J gene: TRBJ1-2
CDR3 DNA: TGTGCCAGCAGCTTAGGTACGGGGGACTATGGCTACACCTTC
CDR3 protein: CASSLGTGDYGYTF

V gene: TRBV7-2
D gene: -
clone size: -
J gene: TRBJ1-1
CDR3 DNA: TGTGCCAGCAGCTTAAGCAGGCAGTGGAAGACTGAAGCTTTCTTT
CDR3 protein: CASSLSRQWKTEAFF

V gene: TRBV6-2/TRBV6-3
D gene: -
clone size: once
J gene: TRBJ2-2
CDR3 DNA: TGTGCCAGCAGTTACTACCTAGGGGAGCTGTTTTTT
CDR3 protein: CASSYYLGELFF

V gene: TRBV5-1
D gene: -
clone size: -
J gene: TRBJ1-1
CDR3 DNA: TGCGCCAGCAGCTTGCAAGGGGGCACTGAAGCTTTCTTT
CDR3 protein: CASSLQGGTEAFF

V gene: TRBV19
D gene: -
clone size: -
J gene: TRBJ2-3
CDR3 DNA: TGTGCCAGTAGTCCACGGACTTCGTCTAGCACAGATACGCAGTATTTT
CDR3 protein: CASSPRTSSSTDTQYF

V gene: TRBV10-1
D gene: TRBD2
clone size: -
J gene: TRBJ2-2
CDR3 DNA: TGCGCCACGATGGCGGGGGGTCCCGTGAACACCGGGGAGCTGTTTTTT
CDR3 protein: CATMAGGPVNTGELFF

V gene: TRBV29-1
D gene: TRBD2
clone size: once
J gene: TRBJ2-5
CDR3 DNA: TGCAGCGTTGAAGATCTTCGGGAGGTGTTTAGTACCCAGTACTTC
CDR3 protein: CSVEDLREVFSTQYF

V gene: TRBV27
D gene: TRBD1
clone size: few
J gene: TRBJ1-6
CDR3 DNA: TGTGCCAGCAGTCCACTCCACAGGGGAAGCTCCTATAATTCACCCCTCCACTTT
CDR3 protein: CASSPLHRGSSYNSPLHF

V gene: TRBV5-8
D gene: -
clone size: -
J gene: TRBJ2-2
CDR3 DNA: TGTGCCAAAAGAGCGAACACCGGGGAGCTGTTTTTT
CDR3 protein: CAKRANTGELFF

V gene: TRBV5-1
D gene: TRBD1
clone size: -
J gene: TRBJ2-1
CDR3 DNA: TGCGCCAGCAGCTTGGATGGGACAGGGTGGGATGAGCAGTTCTTC
CDR3 protein: CASSLDGTGWDEQFF

V gene: TRBV4-2
D gene: TRBD2
clone size: -
J gene: TRBJ2-3
CDR3 DNA: TGTGCCAGCAGAGCGGGAGGGATTGATACGCAGTATTTT
CDR3 protein: CASRAGGIDTQYF

V gene: TRBV6-6
D gene: TRBD2
clone size: -
J gene: TRBJ2-3
CDR3 DNA: TGTGCCAGCAGGACTGAGCGGGGGGTCTCCACAGATACGCAGTATTTT
CDR3 protein: CASRTERGVSTDTQYF

V gene: TRBV6-5
D gene: -
clone size: -
J gene: TRBJ2-6
CDR3 DNA: TGTGCCAGCAGTCTGACGGGTCCCGGGGCCAACGTCCTGACTTTC
CDR3 protein: CASSLTGPGANVLTF

V gene: TRBV5-4
D gene: TRBD1
clone size: -
J gene: TRBJ1-1
CDR3 DNA: TGTGCCAGCAGCTGGACAGGGACGACTGAAGCTTTCTTT
CDR3 protein: CASSWTGTTEAFF

V gene: TRBV18
D gene: TRBD2
clone size: many
J gene: TRBJ2-3
CDR3 DNA: TGTGCCAGCTCACCCGACAGGCGGGGGGGTGCAGATACGCAGTATTTT
CDR3 protein: CASSPDRRGGADTQYF

V gene: TRBV21-1
D gene: -
clone size: -
J gene: TRBJ2-3
CDR3 DNA: TGTGCCAGCAGCAAAGGGGGGCATGATGCAGATACGCAGTATTTT
CDR3 protein: CASSKGGHDADTQYF

V gene: TRBV7-8
D gene: -
clone size: -
J gene: TRBJ2-5
CDR3 DNA: TGTGCCAGCAGCTTAGACGAGAGCAGGCAAGAGACCCAGTACTTC
CDR3 protein: CASSLDESRQETQYF

V gene: TRBV10-2
D gene: TRBD1
clone size: -
J gene: TRBJ1-6
CDR3 DNA: TGCGCCAGCAGTGAGCCCAATTCTCCGGGACAGGGTAATTCACCCCTCCACTTT
CDR3 protein: CASSEPNSPGQGNSPLHF

V gene: TRBV19
D gene: TRBD2
clone size: -
J gene: TRBJ2-5
CDR3 DNA: TGTGCCAGTAGTATAGGGGCTAGCGGGAGGGGGAGAGAGACCCAGTACTTC
CDR3 protein: CASSIGASGRGRETQYF